Listed below are T cell receptor beta chains from one sample, sequenced in a study of shared clonotypes between healthy human individuals. Data came from immunoSEQ multiplex PCR; TCRdb stores just in-frame clones and leaves some out. The table has about 2 million clones, roughly 96% seen once. Sample: naive CD4+ T cells sorted from blood. These receptors were collected from a man between 18 and 35 years old in good health. The CDR3 runs from the conserved cysteine through the conserved F or W. D genes are given only for firm matches. Size is omitted from some rows. Given values are once, few, many or a class for expanded clones.

J gene | clone size | D gene | V gene | CDR3 DNA | CDR3 protein
TRBJ1-6 | NA | TRBD1 | TRBV10-3 | TGTGCCATCAGTGCTGGGACAGGGGGCTCTAATTCACCCCTCCACTTT | CAISAGTGGSNSPLHF
TRBJ1-5 | NA | NA | TRBV19 | TGTGCCAGTAGTATATCGACAACGATCAATCAGCCCCAGCATTTT | CASSISTTINQPQHF
TRBJ1-5 | NA | TRBD1 | TRBV5-8 | TGTGCCAGCAGCTGGGACAGAAGCAATCAGCCCCAGCATTTT | CASSWDRSNQPQHF
TRBJ2-7 | NA | TRBD1 | TRBV11-1 | TGTGCCAGCAGCAGGGACAGGGTTTACGAGCAGTACTTC | CASSRDRVYEQYF
TRBJ1-6 | NA | NA | TRBV6-1 | TGTGCCAGCACCACCTCCGACAGACCAAATTCACCCCTCCACTTT | CASTTSDRPNSPLHF
TRBJ2-7 | NA | TRBD2 | TRBV5-4 | TGTGCCAGCAGCTTCGGACTAGCGGGAGTGAACGAGCAGTACTTC | CASSFGLAGVNEQYF
TRBJ1-1 | NA | TRBD1 | TRBV6-6 | TGTGCCAGCAGGGGACAGGGAGGAACTGAAGCTTTCTTT | CASRGQGGTEAFF
TRBJ2-2 | NA | NA | TRBV30 | TGTGCCTGGAATACCAACACCGGGGAGCTGTTTTTT | CAWNTNTGELFF
TRBJ1-4 | NA | TRBD1 | TRBV5-6 | TGTGCCAGCAGCTTGGTAGGGACAGGGGATGAAAAACTGTTTTTT | CASSLVGTGDEKLFF
TRBJ1-6 | NA | NA | TRBV5-5 | TGTGCCAGCAGCTCCGAACATGCTTATAATTCACCCCTCCACTTT | CASSSEHAYNSPLHF
TRBJ1-1 | NA | NA | TRBV28 | TGTGCCAGCAGCCTGTCCGGGAGGTGGGACACTGAAGCTTTCTTT | CASSLSGRWDTEAFF
TRBJ2-3 | NA | TRBD1 | TRBV5-4 | TGTGTCGCCAGACAGGGAGGCACAGATACGCAGTATTTT | CVARQGGTDTQYF
TRBJ1-5 | NA | TRBD1 | TRBV6-7 | TGTGCCAGCAGGTCGACAGGGAGGACGAATCAGCCCCAGCATTTT | CASRSTGRTNQPQHF
TRBJ2-4 | NA | NA | TRBV6-1 | TGTGCCAGCAGTGGAGGAGGGCAGTTAGCCAAAAACATTCAGTACTTC | CASSGGGQLAKNIQYF
TRBJ2-5 | NA | NA | TRBV7-2 | TGTGCCAGCAGCTTAGGGACAAAACAAGAGACCCAGTACTTC | CASSLGTKQETQYF
TRBJ2-7 | once | TRBD1 | TRBV6-1 | TGTGCCAGCGAAACAGGGGGCGCGTCCTACGAGCAGTACTTC | CASETGGASYEQYF
TRBJ2-3 | NA | NA | TRBV27 | TGTGCCAGCACCATAGAGGGGCGGAGCACAGATACGCAGTATTTT | CASTIEGRSTDTQYF
TRBJ2-6 | NA | NA | TRBV7-9 | TGTGCCAGCCTCCCCTCTGGGGCCAACGTCCTGACTTTC | CASLPSGANVLTF
TRBJ2-7 | NA | NA | TRBV10-3 | TGTGCCAGCGGCCCGGGTCCCTACGAGCAGTACTTC | CASGPGPYEQYF
TRBJ2-3 | NA | NA | TRBV18 | TGTGCCAGCTCACCCGTCCCCACGAGGGGAAGCACAGATACGCAGTATTTT | CASSPVPTRGSTDTQYF
TRBJ2-6 | NA | NA | TRBV2 | TGTGCCAGCAGCTACGACAGGGACTGGGCCAACGTCCTGACTTTC | CASSYDRDWANVLTF
TRBJ1-2 | once | NA | TRBV5-1 | TGCGCCAGCAGCCTGACAGTGAACTATGGCTACACCTTC | CASSLTVNYGYTF
TRBJ2-7 | NA | NA | TRBV19 | TGTGCCAGTAGTATCGAGACAGGAGCCTACGAGCAGTACTTC | CASSIETGAYEQYF
TRBJ1-5 | NA | TRBD1 | TRBV6-5 | TGTGCCAGCAGACGCGGGACAGCAAATCAGCCCCAGCATTTT | CASRRGTANQPQHF
TRBJ2-3 | NA | TRBD2 | TRBV7-2 | TGTGCCAGCAGCCCCCCGGGACTAGCGGGGGGCACAGATACGCAGTATTTT | CASSPPGLAGGTDTQYF
TRBJ2-7 | NA | TRBD2 | TRBV5-5 | TGTGCCAGCAGCTTGGCGGGGGGAGCGGGGACCTCCTACGAGCAGTACTTC | CASSLAGGAGTSYEQYF
TRBJ1-2 | NA | NA | TRBV11-2 | TGTGCCAGCAGCACCTTATCGGCGGTATCTAACTATGGCTACACCTTC | CASSTLSAVSNYGYTF
TRBJ1-1 | NA | NA | TRBV10-3 | TGTGCCATCAGTGAGTCGCGAGTGAACACTGAAGCTTTCTTT | CAISESRVNTEAFF
TRBJ2-7 | NA | NA | TRBV15 | TGTGCCACCAGCAGAGAGGGCCAGGGGTTGGGAGAGCAGTACTTC | CATSREGQGLGEQYF
TRBJ1-6 | few | NA | TRBV19 | TGTGCCAGTAGTATCGGGGGCTCCTATAATTCACCCCTCCACTTT | CASSIGGSYNSPLHF
TRBJ2-3 | NA | NA | TRBV6-1 | TGTGCCAGCAGTGAACGGAAGGTTAGCGGTAGCACAGATACGCAGTATTTT | CASSERKVSGSTDTQYF